The rows below give T cell receptor beta chains drawn from one sample of a study of PD-1 blockade in classical Hodgkin lymphoma. Sequencing used immunoSEQ multiplex PCR; TCRdb keeps in-frame clones, though not all of them. The sample shows about 46,000 clones, about three quarters of them seen only once. The sequencing used peripheral blood mononuclear cells (PBMCs), collected at baseline. The receptors shown here come from a human donor with classical Hodgkin lymphoma. CDR3s include the opening cysteine and the closing phenylalanine or tryptophan. The D gene is left open where the match is weak. Clone size is stated in some rows and not others, as once, few, many or a class when expanded.

v_gene: TRBV7-8
abundance: NA
j_gene: TRBJ1-2
d_gene: NA
CDR3aa: CASSLFSDTLGYTF
CDR3nt: TGTGCCAGCAGCTTATTTTCGGACACCCTAGGCTACACCTTC

v_gene: TRBV6-6
abundance: once
j_gene: TRBJ1-2
d_gene: NA
CDR3aa: CASSYVENYGYTF
CDR3nt: TGTGCCAGCAGTTACGTGGAGAACTATGGCTACACCTTC

v_gene: TRBV4-1
abundance: NA
j_gene: TRBJ2-7
d_gene: NA
CDR3aa: CASSQDGTAYEQYF
CDR3nt: TGCGCCAGCAGCCAAGATGGAACAGCCTACGAGCAGTACTTC

v_gene: TRBV27
abundance: few
j_gene: TRBJ2-3
d_gene: TRBD1
CDR3aa: CASRSGIYTGVTDTQYF
CDR3nt: TGTGCCAGCAGATCCGGAATCTATACAGGGGTCACAGATACGCAGTATTTT

v_gene: TRBV4-1
abundance: NA
j_gene: TRBJ1-4
d_gene: NA
CDR3aa: CASSQAWDSTTEKLFF
CDR3nt: TGCGCCAGCAGCCAAGCATGGGACTCGACAACTGAAAAACTGTTTTTT

v_gene: TRBV29-1
abundance: NA
j_gene: TRBJ2-1
d_gene: TRBD2
CDR3aa: CSVEGGNILAGKVNEQFF
CDR3nt: TGCAGCGTTGAAGGTGGAAATATACTAGCGGGAAAAGTCAATGAGCAGTTCTTC

v_gene: TRBV29-1
abundance: NA
j_gene: TRBJ2-5
d_gene: NA
CDR3aa: CSVRREGETQYF
CDR3nt: TGCAGCGTCCGGCGGGAAGGAGAGACCCAGTACTTC

v_gene: TRBV29-1
abundance: NA
j_gene: TRBJ1-1
d_gene: NA
CDR3aa: CSVQGSGTEAFF
CDR3nt: TGCAGCGTTCAGGGGTCGGGGACTGAAGCTTTCTTT

v_gene: TRBV5-5
abundance: NA
j_gene: TRBJ2-7
d_gene: NA
CDR3aa: CASSFTGTVKPYEQYF
CDR3nt: TGTGCCAGCAGCTTTACCGGGACGGTGAAGCCCTACGAGCAGTACTTC

v_gene: TRBV19
abundance: NA
j_gene: TRBJ2-1
d_gene: TRBD1
CDR3aa: CASSWGQGARREQFF
CDR3nt: TGTGCCAGTAGTTGGGGACAGGGGGCGCGTCGTGAGCAGTTCTTC

v_gene: TRBV25-1
abundance: few
j_gene: TRBJ1-4
d_gene: NA
CDR3aa: CASSDPLWGFNEKLFF
CDR3nt: TGTGCCAGCAGTGACCCTCTTTGGGGGTTTAATGAAAAACTGTTTTTT

v_gene: TRBV29-1
abundance: NA
j_gene: TRBJ2-1
d_gene: NA
CDR3aa: CSVAEVDEQFF
CDR3nt: TGCAGCGTCGCGGAGGTAGATGAGCAGTTCTTC

v_gene: TRBV29-1
abundance: NA
j_gene: TRBJ2-5
d_gene: TRBD1
CDR3aa: CSAGGSSQETQYF
CDR3nt: TGCAGCGCAGGGGGTAGTAGCCAAGAGACCCAGTACTTC

v_gene: TRBV27
abundance: NA
j_gene: TRBJ2-1
d_gene: NA
CDR3aa: CASSLYMGDLNEQFF
CDR3nt: TGTGCCAGCAGTTTATATATGGGGGATCTGAATGAGCAGTTCTTC

v_gene: TRBV6-4
abundance: NA
j_gene: TRBJ2-2
d_gene: TRBD2
CDR3aa: CASSPGLAGTGELFF
CDR3nt: TGTGCCAGCAGTCCCGGACTAGCGGGGACCGGGGAGCTGTTTTTT

v_gene: TRBV10-2
abundance: NA
j_gene: TRBJ1-3
d_gene: TRBD1
CDR3aa: CASSELGQVSGNTIYF
CDR3nt: TGCGCCAGCAGTGAGCTGGGACAGGTCTCTGGAAACACCATATATTTT

v_gene: TRBV7-6
abundance: NA
j_gene: TRBJ1-6
d_gene: NA
CDR3aa: CASSLGRREDSPLHF
CDR3nt: TGTGCCAGCAGCTTAGGGAGAAGGGAGGATTCACCCCTCCACTTT

v_gene: TRBV6-5
abundance: NA
j_gene: TRBJ2-1
d_gene: TRBD1
CDR3aa: CASSQPGKGARPFF
CDR3nt: TGTGCCAGCAGCCAGCCCGGGAAGGGGGCGCGTCCGTTCTTC

v_gene: TRBV18
abundance: few
j_gene: TRBJ2-3
d_gene: NA
CDR3aa: CASSEGATQYF
CDR3nt: TGTGCCAGCTCAGAAGGGGCTACGCAGTATTTT

v_gene: TRBV19
abundance: NA
j_gene: TRBJ2-3
d_gene: TRBD2
CDR3aa: CASSIDTGGRLMDTQYF
CDR3nt: TGTGCCAGTAGTATAGATACAGGCGGGAGGCTTATGGATACGCAGTATTTT

v_gene: TRBV5-4
abundance: NA
j_gene: TRBJ1-1
d_gene: NA
CDR3aa: CASRPGQFSASAEAFF
CDR3nt: TGTGCCAGCAGGCCTGGACAGTTTTCTGCTTCCGCTGAAGCTTTCTTT

v_gene: TRBV28
abundance: NA
j_gene: TRBJ1-6
d_gene: NA
CDR3aa: CASSSASGPNSPLHF
CDR3nt: TGTGCCAGCAGTTCCGCGTCGGGCCCTAATTCACCCCTCCACTTT

v_gene: TRBV12-5
abundance: NA
j_gene: TRBJ2-7
d_gene: NA
CDR3aa: CASGGDVAYEQYF
CDR3nt: TGTGCTAGTGGGGGGGACGTAGCCTACGAGCAGTACTTC

v_gene: TRBV28
abundance: NA
j_gene: TRBJ1-1
d_gene: NA
CDR3aa: CASSGYGADTEAFF
CDR3nt: TGTGCCAGCAGTGGGTACGGGGCGGACACTGAAGCTTTCTTT

v_gene: TRBV6-1
abundance: NA
j_gene: TRBJ2-1
d_gene: NA
CDR3aa: CASSGQEGNEQFF
CDR3nt: TGTGCCAGCAGTGGGCAGGAGGGTAATGAGCAGTTCTTC

v_gene: TRBV2
abundance: NA
j_gene: TRBJ1-2
d_gene: NA
CDR3aa: CASSEAQRLGGYTF
CDR3nt: TGTGCCAGCAGTGAAGCGCAGAGGTTAGGTGGCTACACCTTC

v_gene: TRBV5-4
abundance: NA
j_gene: TRBJ1-1
d_gene: NA
CDR3aa: CASSFEGTGNTEAFF
CDR3nt: TGTGCCAGCAGCTTTGAGGGGACCGGTAACACTGAAGCTTTCTTT

v_gene: TRBV30
abundance: NA
j_gene: TRBJ1-2
d_gene: NA
CDR3aa: CAWSVQMGQVYTF
CDR3nt: TGTGCCTGGAGTGTACAGATGGGGCAGGTCTACACCTTC

v_gene: TRBV10-3
abundance: NA
j_gene: TRBJ1-3
d_gene: NA
CDR3aa: CAISDGGTSGNTIYF
CDR3nt: TGTGCCATCAGTGATGGGGGGACCTCTGGAAACACCATATATTTT

v_gene: TRBV9
abundance: NA
j_gene: TRBJ2-1
d_gene: NA
CDR3aa: CASSTRVESNEQFF
CDR3nt: TGTGCCAGCAGCACCCGGGTGGAGAGCAATGAGCAGTTCTTC

v_gene: TRBV2
abundance: once
j_gene: TRBJ1-1
d_gene: NA
CDR3aa: CASSEGSHTLTEAFF
CDR3nt: TGTGCCAGCAGTGAAGGGTCTCATACCCTAACTGAAGCTTTCTTT

v_gene: TRBV19
abundance: NA
j_gene: TRBJ1-4
d_gene: TRBD1
CDR3aa: CASSRSGGVNEKLFF
CDR3nt: TGTGCCAGTAGCCGATCAGGGGGCGTTAATGAAAAACTGTTTTTT

v_gene: TRBV6-1
abundance: NA
j_gene: TRBJ1-3
d_gene: NA
CDR3aa: CASSGLAGLSGNTIYF
CDR3nt: TGTGCCAGCAGTGGGTTGGCGGGTCTCTCTGGAAACACCATATATTTT

v_gene: TRBV4-2
abundance: NA
j_gene: TRBJ1-1
d_gene: NA
CDR3aa: CASSQGNSDRSNTEAFF
CDR3nt: TGTGCCAGCAGCCAAGGGAATTCCGACAGGTCGAACACTGAAGCTTTCTTT

v_gene: TRBV2
abundance: few
j_gene: TRBJ2-1
d_gene: TRBD2
CDR3aa: CASSRLAGGYEQFF
CDR3nt: TGTGCCAGCAGCAGACTAGCGGGAGGTTATGAGCAGTTCTTC

v_gene: TRBV30
abundance: NA
j_gene: TRBJ1-5
d_gene: TRBD1
CDR3aa: CAWSRQGGQPQHF
CDR3nt: TGTGCCTGGAGTCGACAGGGAGGCCAGCCCCAGCATTTT

v_gene: TRBV5-1
abundance: NA
j_gene: TRBJ2-5
d_gene: NA
CDR3aa: CASSLAGAGETQYF
CDR3nt: TGCGCCAGCAGCTTGGCAGGGGCGGGAGAGACCCAGTACTTC

v_gene: TRBV7-9
abundance: few
j_gene: TRBJ2-3
d_gene: TRBD2
CDR3aa: CASSPRAGVTQYF
CDR3nt: TGTGCCAGCAGCCCCCGGGCGGGGGTTACGCAGTATTTT

v_gene: TRBV5-1
abundance: NA
j_gene: TRBJ1-6
d_gene: NA
CDR3aa: CASSLEGPASSPLHF
CDR3nt: TGCGCCAGCAGCTTGGAAGGGCCCGCCTCCTCACCCCTCCACTTT

v_gene: TRBV29-1
abundance: NA
j_gene: TRBJ2-3
d_gene: NA
CDR3aa: CSVEWDSTDTQYF
CDR3nt: TGCAGCGTTGAGTGGGACAGCACAGATACGCAGTATTTT

v_gene: TRBV30
abundance: NA
j_gene: TRBJ2-1
d_gene: NA
CDR3aa: CAWSETYNEQFF
CDR3nt: TGTGCCTGGAGTGAGACCTACAATGAGCAGTTCTTC

v_gene: TRBV15
abundance: NA
j_gene: TRBJ1-6
d_gene: TRBD1
CDR3aa: CATSSGQGVNSPLHF
CDR3nt: TGTGCCACCAGCAGTGGACAGGGGGTTAATTCACCCCTCCACTTT

v_gene: TRBV11-2
abundance: NA
j_gene: TRBJ1-1
d_gene: NA
CDR3aa: CASSRTANTEAFF
CDR3nt: TGTGCCAGCAGCAGGACAGCTAACACTGAAGCTTTCTTT

v_gene: TRBV27
abundance: NA
j_gene: TRBJ2-6
d_gene: NA
CDR3aa: CASGTGFGANVLTF
CDR3nt: TGTGCCAGCGGAACAGGGTTTGGGGCCAACGTCCTGACTTTC

v_gene: TRBV5-4
abundance: NA
j_gene: TRBJ2-7
d_gene: NA
CDR3aa: CASSPSSGTHEQYF
CDR3nt: TGTGCCAGCAGCCCATCCTCAGGGACCCACGAGCAGTACTTC

v_gene: TRBV2
abundance: few
j_gene: TRBJ1-5
d_gene: NA
CDR3aa: CASSAGFQPQHF
CDR3nt: TGTGCCAGCAGTGCGGGATTTCAGCCCCAGCATTTT

v_gene: TRBV6-5
abundance: NA
j_gene: TRBJ2-7
d_gene: TRBD1
CDR3aa: CASSSLQGDEQYF
CDR3nt: TGTGCCAGCAGTTCCCTACAGGGGGACGAGCAGTACTTC

v_gene: TRBV9
abundance: NA
j_gene: TRBJ2-1
d_gene: NA
CDR3aa: CASSVVGTTVGNEQFF
CDR3nt: TGTGCCAGCAGCGTAGTGGGGACGACTGTTGGCAATGAGCAGTTCTTC

v_gene: TRBV30
abundance: NA
j_gene: TRBJ1-2
d_gene: TRBD1
CDR3aa: CAWSPRGQSDYGYTF
CDR3nt: TGTGCCTGGAGCCCGAGGGGGCAGTCTGACTATGGCTACACCTTC

v_gene: TRBV6-1
abundance: NA
j_gene: TRBJ2-7
d_gene: NA
CDR3aa: CASSPSRSQYF
CDR3nt: TGTGCCAGCAGTCCGTCGAGATCGCAGTACTTC